The next 13 T cell receptor beta chains were all read from a single sample in a study of shared clonotypes between healthy human individuals. The method was immunoSEQ multiplex PCR; TCRdb's version includes in-frame clones alone and lacks a portion of them. Here the sample spans 2 million or so clones, 85% to 95% being singletons. Sequenced material: naive CD4+ T cells sorted from blood. The subset is: CD45RA+ positively selected. These receptors were taken from a young man in good health.

To note about this clone: The junction departs from germline at one end; a sequencing error may be responsible. The V call is TRBV7-7, the J call TRBJ2-2; 8 bases line up with TRBD1. This CDR3 comprises 18 residues. Germline CDR1 SSHAT, CDR2 FNYEAQ (reference sequence). The CDR3 nucleotides read TGTGCTAGCAGCTTAGAATTTTGGCAGGGGGCGCACACCGGGGAGCTGTTTTTT. Its translation is CASSLEFWQGAHTGELFF.

The chain joins TRBV5-1 to TRBJ2-7; perhaps TRBD2 as D (5 bases). In germline, CDR1 is SGHRS, CDR2 YFSETQ. The germline V and J ends were trimmed by 2 bases and 3 bases, with 9 bases remaining between them. CDR3 length equals 13 residues. The CDR3 protein is CASSFGDYYEQYF. In DNA form, the CDR3 reads TGCGCCAGCAGCTTCGGGGATTACTACGAGCAGTACTTC.

The rearrangement joins TRBV5-6 to TRBJ2-4; the match to TRBD2 covers 7 bases. The CDR3 has 14 amino acids. The V gene's germline CDR1 is SGHDT and CDR2 YYEEEE. V lost 3 bases to trimming and J lost 6 bases; unmatched junction nucleotides: 6. CDR3 amino acids: CASSWWEGRNIQYF. CDR3 coding DNA: TGTGCCAGCAGCTGGTGGGAGGGGCGAAACATTCAGTACTTC.

The chain has TRBV11-2 and TRBJ2-2; tentatively, D is TRBD1 or TRBD2 (5 bases each). Deletions cut 5 bases from V and 0 bases from J, with 19 bases between. Germline CDR1 SGHAT, CDR2 FQNNGV. This CDR3 region has 18 residues. CDR3 loop: CASSPARGMPANTGELFF. CDR3 DNA sequence: TGTGCCAGCAGCCCCGCCCGGGGCATGCCCGCGAACACCGGGGAGCTGTTTTTT.

V usage is TRBV28 and J usage is TRBJ2-5; the D gene is possibly TRBD2 (6 bases). The germline V gene encodes CDR1 MDHEN and CDR2 SYDVKM. Trimming removed 5 bases from V and 3 bases from J, with 16 bases in between. The CDR3 covers 15 residues. CDR3 protein: CASSPPGLLEETQYF. The CDR3 DNA reads TGTGCCAGCAGTCCTCCGGGACTGTTAGAAGAGACCCAGTACTTC.

The chain has TRBV30 and TRBJ1-4, with a weak D call TRBD1 (6 bases). V was clipped by 8 bases and J by 8 bases, with 18 bases between them. Germline V gives CDR1 GTSNPN, CDR2 SVGIG (reference sequence). The CDR3 loop spans 13 amino acids. The CDR3 nucleotides read TGTGCCCTCGGAGACAGGCTAGGAGAAAAACTGTTTTTT. This codes for CALGDRLGEKLFF.

The chain recombines TRBV5-6 with TRBJ2-7; 7 nucleotides align to TRBD1. V dropped 6 bases and J dropped 3; count of bases not matched to a gene: 3. This CDR3 comprises 12 residues. CDR1 and CDR2 (germline): SGHDT, YYEEEE. The CDR3 DNA is TGTGCCAGCAACGGGGACAGCTACGAGCAGTACTTC. Translated: CASNGDSYEQYF.

The chain carries TRBV7-8 and TRBJ1-1; no clear D. With 0 bases removed from V and 1 base from J, the gap between germline ends came to 9 bases. Germline CDR1 and CDR2: SGHVS and FQNEAQ. The CDR3 length is 15 residues. In DNA form, the CDR3 reads TGTGCCAGCAGCTTAGCGTGGCAGTCGAACACTGAAGCTTTCTTT. It translates to CASSLAWQSNTEAFF.

In nucleotides, the CDR3 is TGTGCCAGCAGTGGAACAGGATATACCTACGAGCAGTACTTC. Translated: CASSGTGYTYEQYF. The V and J genes are TRBV2 and TRBJ2-7; a possible D gene is TRBD1 (5 bases). The CDR3 extends over 14 amino acids. The germline V and J ends were trimmed by 4 bases and 2 bases, with 12 bases remaining between them. Germline V gives CDR1 SNHLY, CDR2 FYNNEI.

J is TRBJ1-1 and V is TRBV5-6, with 8 bases fitting TRBD1. Germline trimming cut 2 bases from V and 5 bases from J; bases unmatched to any gene: 11. Germline CDR1 SGHDT, CDR2 YYEEEE. This CDR3 is built from 16 residues. CDR3 loop: CASSFGDRPAGTEAFF. Written as DNA, the CDR3 is TGTGCCAGCAGCTTTGGGGACAGGCCCGCCGGGACTGAAGCTTTCTTT. Full variable domain (outside the CDR3, taken from reference TRBV5-6 and TRBJ1-1): DAGVTQSPTHLIKTRGQQVTLRCSPKSGHDTVSWYQQALGQGPQFIFQYYEEEERQRGNFPDRFSGHQFPNYSSELNVNALLLGDSALYLCASSFGDRPAGTEAFFGQGTRLTVV.

The chain recombines TRBV7-2 with TRBJ2-4; D is perhaps TRBD2 (5 bases). Germline-derived CDR1 and CDR2 are SGHTA and FQGNSA. The CDR3 loop spans 16 amino acids. Trimming shortened V by 5 bases and J by 1 base, and 15 bases separated the two germline ends. For the CDR3, the DNA is TGTGCCAGCAGCCCGATACGAGGCGGGGCCAAAAACATTCAGTACTTC. Translating gives CASSPIRGGAKNIQYF.

The chain couples TRBV12-5 to TRBJ2-5; TRBD1 matches at 8 bases. Per germline, CDR1 LGHNT and CDR2 FRNRAP. The CDR3 runs 13 residues. With V trimmed by 8 bases and J by 4 bases, 6 bases remained unmatched. The CDR3 loop is CASSRGQGETQYF. The CDR3 region has the DNA TGTGCTAGTAGTAGAGGACAGGGAGAGACCCAGTACTTC.

As for this clone: A much more abundant neighbour one base away suggests this may be a read error. V gene TRBV7-9 combines with J gene TRBJ2-5; no firm D call. CDR1 and CDR2 from the germline V gene are SEHNR and FQNEAQ (reference sequence). The CDR3 totals 12 residues. V was cut by 5 bases and J by 5 bases, with 9 bases left in between. CDR3 sequence (DNA): TGTGCCAGCAGCCCCCGTCGGGAGACCCAGTACTTC. This translates into CASSPRRETQYF.